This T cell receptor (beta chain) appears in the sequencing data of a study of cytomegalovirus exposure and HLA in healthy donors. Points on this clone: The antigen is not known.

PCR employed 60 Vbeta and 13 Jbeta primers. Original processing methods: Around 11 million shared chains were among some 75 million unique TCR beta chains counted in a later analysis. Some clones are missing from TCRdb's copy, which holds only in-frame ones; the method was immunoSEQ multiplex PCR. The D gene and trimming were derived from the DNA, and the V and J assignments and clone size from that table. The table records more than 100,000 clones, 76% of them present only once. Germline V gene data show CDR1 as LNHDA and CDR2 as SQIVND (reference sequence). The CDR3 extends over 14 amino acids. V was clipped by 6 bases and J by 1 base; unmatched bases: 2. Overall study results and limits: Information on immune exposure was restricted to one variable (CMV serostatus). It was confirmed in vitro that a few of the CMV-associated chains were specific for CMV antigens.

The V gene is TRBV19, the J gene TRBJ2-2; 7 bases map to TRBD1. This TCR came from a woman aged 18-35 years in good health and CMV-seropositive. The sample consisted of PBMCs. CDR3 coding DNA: TGTGCCAGTAGCAGGACAGGGAACACCGGGGAGCTGTTTTTT. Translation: CASSRTGNTGELFF.